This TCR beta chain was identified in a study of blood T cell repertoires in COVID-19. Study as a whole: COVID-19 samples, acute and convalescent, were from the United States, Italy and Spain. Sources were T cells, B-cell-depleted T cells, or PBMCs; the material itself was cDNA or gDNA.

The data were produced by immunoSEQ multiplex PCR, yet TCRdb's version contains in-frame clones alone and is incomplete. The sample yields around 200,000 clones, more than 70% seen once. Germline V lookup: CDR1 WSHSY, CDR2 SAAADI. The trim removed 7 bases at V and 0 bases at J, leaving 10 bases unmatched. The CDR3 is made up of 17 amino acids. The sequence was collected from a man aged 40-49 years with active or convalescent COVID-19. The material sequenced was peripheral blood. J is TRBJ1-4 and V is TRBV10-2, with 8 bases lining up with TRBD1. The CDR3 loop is CASTRTGQAPTNEKLFF. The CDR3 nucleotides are TGCGCCAGCACCCGAACGGGACAGGCTCCAACTAATGAAAAACTGTTTTTT.